These 19 T cell receptor beta chains were sequenced from one sample in a study of Graves' ophthalmopathy and Graves' hyperthyroidism. Amplification of the TCR beta CDR3 regions used RNA transcripts (as template). The library came from an HTBI-primed first-round RT-PCR and a second-round multiplex PCR. A single record per CDR3 protein comes from TCRdb applying MiXCR to the multiplex PCR reads. Here the sample spans about 400,000 distinct CDR3 sequences, about 17% being singletons. The sequencing input was peripheral blood. These receptors were obtained from a woman between 18 and 29 years old with Graves' ophthalmopathy.

This clonotype was found many times. The chain is built from TRBV12-3 or TRBV12-4 and TRBJ2-6, with TRBD1 identical over 12 bases. There are 18 residues in the CDR3. Trimming cost V 4 bases and J 0 bases; bases outside gene matches: 4. The CDR3 DNA sequence: TGTGCCAGCAGTTGGGACAGGGGGCGTCGCTCTGGGGCCAACGTCCTGACTTTC. Its protein is CASSWDRGRRSGANVLTF.

This clonotype was seen repeatedly, ten times or more. CDR3 in DNA: TGTGCCAGCAGACTGACAGGGGTAATGAACACTGAAGCTTTCTTT. Protein: CASRLTGVMNTEAFF. V gene TRBV6-2 or TRBV6-3 combines with J gene TRBJ1-1; TRBD1 aligns across 8 bases. The CDR3 loop spans 15 amino acids. Unmatched junction bases numbered 6, after V lost 6 bases and J lost 0 bases. CDR1 is MNHEY, CDR2 SVGEGT, per germline.

This clonotype was counted ten times or more. CDR3: CASSFGYGAFF. The CDR3 DNA reads TGTGCCAGCAGCTTCGGGTACGGAGCTTTCTTT. The V gene is TRBV2, the J gene TRBJ1-1; the D is unclear. This CDR3 is 11 amino acids long. Germline CDR1 reads SNHLY; CDR2 reads FYNNEI. Trimming shortened V by 6 bases and J by 10 bases, and 12 bases separated the two germline ends.

Many counts were recorded for this clonotype. This chain connects TRBV20-1 to TRBJ1-5; D is undetermined. The CDR3 consists of 12 residues. The V gene's germline CDR1 is DFQATT and CDR2 SNEGSKA (reference sequence). Between the trimmed V and J ends, which lost 5 bases and 4 bases, there was a span of 9 bases. In nucleotides, the CDR3 is TGCAGTGCTCTAGGTGGAAATCAGCCCCAGCATTTT. Its translation is CSALGGNQPQHF.

This clonotype has at least ten counts. In nucleotides, the CDR3 is TGCAGCGTTGTATCGGGAAATAACTATGGCTACACCTTC. This gives the protein CSVVSGNNYGYTF. V usage is TRBV29-1 and J usage is TRBJ1-2; D is uncertain. The CDR3 is 13 amino acids. Germline lookup yields CDR1 SQVTM and CDR2 ANQGSEA. V lost 4 bases and J lost 1, with 10 bases in between.

This clonotype was counted between two and nine times. The CDR3 DNA reads TGCGCCAGCAGCCTATTAGGGACAGGGGGAACCTACGAGCAGTACTTC. Encoded protein: CASSLLGTGGTYEQYF. This chain connects TRBV4-1 to TRBJ2-7, with 11 positions matching TRBD1. The length of the CDR3 is 16 residues. Unmatched junction bases numbered 7, after V lost 4 bases and J lost 2 bases. CDR1 is MGHRA, CDR2 YSYEKL, per germline.

At least ten counts were recorded for this clonotype. The V and J genes are TRBV6-5 and TRBJ2-5; weak D call: TRBD2 (5 bases). Trimming took 4 bases from V and 5 from J, leaving 17 bases between them. From germline, CDR1 is MNHEY and CDR2 SVGAGI. The CDR3 length is 15 residues. This CDR3 reads CASSSPTSYGETQYF. CDR3 coding DNA: TGTGCCAGCAGTTCACCCACTAGTTACGGGGAGACCCAGTACTTC.

This clonotype was counted at least ten times. V is TRBV7-2 and J is TRBJ1-5; D remains ambiguous. Germline values: CDR1 SGHTA, CDR2 FQGNSA. The CDR3 is 13 residues long. The V and J ends lost 1 base and 7 bases respectively, with 8 bases between them. CDR3 DNA: TGTGCCAGCAGCTTAGGCTCAAGGCAGCCCCAGCATTTT. Translated, it gives CASSLGSRQPQHF.

This clonotype was found many times. The chain joins TRBV2 to TRBJ1-5; a possible D gene is TRBD1 (6 bases). CDR3 size: 15 residues. The germline gives CDR1 SNHLY, CDR2 FYNNEI. V was cut by 6 bases and J by 7 bases, with 19 bases left in between. The CDR3 coding sequence is TGTGCCAGCAGGACCAGGGGATCTGCGTGGCAGCCCCAGCATTTT. Amino acid sequence: CASRTRGSAWQPQHF.

This clonotype was observed at least ten times. This chain connects TRBV18 to TRBJ1-1; no clear D gene. The CDR3 is 12 amino acids. V lost 3 bases, J lost 7 bases, and 9 bases lay in between. CDR1 is KGHSH and CDR2 is LQKENI in the germline V gene. The CDR3 DNA reads TGTGCCAGCTCACCCGGGCTGATTGAAGCTTTCTTT. Its protein is CASSPGLIEAFF.

This clonotype was seen repeatedly, ten times or more. The genes are TRBV14 and TRBJ1-2; tentatively, D is TRBD1 (6 bases). Germline lookup yields CDR1 SGHDN and CDR2 FVKESK. This CDR3 is 13 amino acids long. Trimming took off 7 bases at V and 7 bases at J, with 16 bases between the two ends. The chain's CDR3 is CASTGVVSGGYTF. Written as DNA, the CDR3 is TGTGCCAGCACAGGGGTCGTCTCTGGTGGCTACACCTTC.

The chain carries TRBV7-8 and TRBJ2-2; D might be TRBD2 (5 bases). Trimming stripped 8 bases from V and 4 bases from J, with 20 bases between. Germline V gene sequence: CDR1 SGHVS, CDR2 FQNEAQ. This CDR3 region has 16 residues. The CDR3 spells CASRRQGGGGTGELFF. CDR3 nucleotide sequence: TGTGCCAGCCGAAGACAAGGAGGAGGAGGCACCGGGGAGCTGTTTTTT.

This clonotype was detected ten times or more. This chain connects TRBV19 to TRBJ1-1; D is possibly TRBD1 (6 bases). The V end lost 3 bases, the J end lost 7 bases, and 12 bases lay between the germline ends. The germline V gene encodes CDR1 LNHDA and CDR2 SQIVND (reference sequence). This CDR3 is 13 amino acids long. This chain's CDR3 is CASSITGAGEAFF. CDR3 DNA sequence: TGTGCCAGTAGTATCACGGGGGCCGGTGAAGCTTTCTTT.

This clonotype was detected only a few times. The rearrangement links TRBV18 to TRBJ2-7; D perhaps matches TRBD2 (6 bases). There are 14 residues in the CDR3. V was cut by 3 bases and J by 6 bases, with 15 bases left in between. Looked up from germline, CDR1 is KGHSH and CDR2 is LQKENI. Here the CDR3 reads CASSPSGVVFEQYF. DNA of the CDR3: TGTGCCAGCTCACCTAGCGGCGTTGTATTCGAGCAGTACTTC. Combining the CDR3 with reference TRBV18 and TRBJ2-7 gives the whole variable domain NAGVMQNPRHLVRRRGQEARLRCSPMKGHSHVYWYRQLPEEGLKFMVYLQKENIIDESGMPKERFSAEFPKEGPSILRIQQVVRGDSAAYFCASSPSGVVFEQYFGPGTRLTVT.

This chain joins TRBV12-5 and TRBJ2-2; D may be TRBD2 (6 bases). The germline V gene has CDR1 LGHNT and CDR2 FRNRAP. CDR3 size: 14 residues. V was pared by 6 bases and J by 3 bases, with 11 bases between. The CDR3: CASGQGLYTGELFF. CDR3 in DNA: TGTGCTAGTGGGCAGGGACTCTACACCGGGGAGCTGTTTTTT.

This clonotype was seen repeatedly, ten times or more. The V call is TRBV6-5, the J call TRBJ1-2, with 7 bases aligning to TRBD1. CDR1 and CDR2 from the germline V gene are MNHEY and SVGAGI. Germline trimming cut 4 bases from V and 4 bases from J; bases unmatched to any gene: 3. The CDR3 spans 13 residues. The chain's CDR3 is CASSWAGGYGYTF. The CDR3 DNA sequence: TGTGCCAGCAGTTGGGCAGGGGGCTATGGCTACACCTTC.

Notes on this clonotype: At one end the junction does not follow the germline gene, possibly because of a read error. This chain links TRBV12-3 or TRBV12-4 with TRBJ2-7; D might be TRBD2 (6 bases). This CDR3 comprises 13 residues. CDR3 sequence reads: CASTMSRDSLPFF. The CDR3 region has the DNA TGTGCCAGCACCATGTCCCGGGACTCTTTACCGTTCTTC.

At least ten counts were recorded for this clonotype. The chain employs TRBV7-8 and TRBJ2-7; D remains ambiguous. Germline values: CDR1 SGHVS, CDR2 FQNEAQ. The CDR3 loop spans 14 amino acids. Trimming removed 3 bases from V and 4 bases from J, with 13 bases in between. The CDR3 sequence: CASSFRPSEYEQYF. The CDR3 DNA sequence: TGTGCCAGCAGCTTCCGGCCCTCTGAGTACGAGCAGTACTTC.

This clonotype occurred many times. The rearrangement uses TRBV18 and TRBJ1-2; the D is unclear. Trimming left V 3 bases short and J 4 bases short, with 12 bases between. The CDR3 has 14 residues. Germline assignment: CDR1 KGHSH and CDR2 LQKENI. This CDR3 is CASSPARSGYGYTF. CDR3 bases: TGTGCCAGCTCACCGGCGCGTAGTGGCTATGGCTACACCTTC.